This T cell receptor (beta chain) was profiled in a study of shared clonotypes between healthy human individuals. Overall study: Per donor, CD8 memory used one plate, CD8 naive used two, CD4 memory used three and CD4 naive used three.

As defined, naive CD8 cells were CD45RO-negative and positively selected for CCR7, with terminally differentiated effector memory CD45RA+ cells excluded. In regard to this clone: What it binds is unknown.

The germline V gene has CDR1 LGHNA and CDR2 YSLEER. The CDR3 contains 15 residues. Deletions cut 5 bases from V and 3 bases from J, with 16 bases between. Samples underwent the assay at deep level. Sequenced by immunoSEQ multiplex PCR; TCRdb stores in-frame clones only, minus some. The data hold just over 2,000,000 clones, with around 96% observed a single time. Study-level findings and limits: For naive CD4 cells, 4.5% to 6.5% of clonotypes were shared across a handful of donors.

V and J are TRBV4-3 and TRBJ1-2, with D possibly being TRBD1 (5 bases). The receptor comes from a man aged 18-30 years in good health. Sequenced input: naive CD8+ T cells sorted from blood. CDR3 sequence: CASSAFLGEDYGYTF. The CDR3 DNA sequence: TGCGCCAGCAGCGCCTTTCTGGGGGAAGACTATGGCTACACCTTC.